Here is one T cell receptor beta chain with its context. Between the trimmed V and J ends, which lost 5 bases and 5 bases, there was a span of 9 bases. The CDR3 loop spans 11 amino acids. Germline values: CDR1 SQVTM, CDR2 ANQGSEA. These data belong to a study of blood T cell repertoires in COVID-19. Background on the study: T cells, B-cell-depleted T cells, or PBMCs provided the cDNA or gDNA that served as material.

The participants were between about 18 and 90 years old and came from under 25 US areas. Some clones are missing from TCRdb's copy, which holds only in-frame ones; the method was immunoSEQ multiplex PCR. In the table there are a few hundred thousand clones, about 86% of which are singletons. J is TRBJ1-2 and V is TRBV29-1; D not certain. This receptor was identified in a woman in her thirties or forties with acute COVID-19. The sequenced material came from PBMCs or T cells enriched from blood (not recorded which). The CDR3 nucleotides are TGCAGCGTTCCGAGGCCTTATGGCTACACCTTC. Translated, it gives CSVPRPYGYTF.